This T cell receptor beta chain appears in the sequencing data of a study of CD8+CD57+ T cells in acquired aplastic anemia. Study-level information: The average for DNA from sorted CD4+ and CD8+ cells was about 3.3 ug. General observations from the study: Patients had around 30 CD8+ CDR3 sequences in common with controls (the shared set).

Only patients with CD8+CD57+ cell expansion on flow cytometry were chosen for sequencing. The cohort consisted entirely of patients having severe acquired aplastic anemia. According to the study, genomic DNA was the template for TCR beta VDJ and CDR3 profiling. Using its own MiXCR run on the reads, TCRdb lists one record per CDR3 protein. Of around 210,000 distinct CDR3 sequences listed, 60% to 80% were seen once; the top ten hold around three fifths. The CDR3 is made up of 16 amino acids. After removal of 3 bases from V and 6 bases from J, the junction contained 7 bases not matched to a gene. Germline V lookup: CDR1 SGDLS, CDR2 YYNGEE. Turning to this clonotype: No antigen is known for it.

The source material was sorted CD4+, CD8+, or CD8+CD57+ T cells (not recorded which) from PBMCs. This TCR came from a human donor with aplastic anemia. V usage is TRBV9 and J usage is TRBJ1-6; 9 nucleotides agree with TRBD1. The CDR3 here is CASSDDLGQGNSPLHF. In DNA, the CDR3 is TGTGCCAGCAGCGATGACCTGGGACAGGGTAATTCACCCCTCCACTTT.